Listed here are 7 T cell receptor beta chains from one sample, sequenced in a study of T cell changes during pregnancy in multiple sclerosis. The repertoire was sequenced with immunoSEQ multiplex PCR; TCRdb's copy has only in-frame clones and lacks some. The data hold around 70,000 clones, with roughly 92% observed a single time. Sequences were derived from peripheral blood, sampled after pregnancy. All receptors come from a female donor in good health, enrolled as a control in a pregnancy study.

This clone was recorded only once. The J gene is TRBJ2-1, the V gene TRBV28; 16 bases match TRBD2. The length of the CDR3 is 15 residues. V lost 5 bases, J lost 7 bases, and 2 bases stayed unmatched. From germline, CDR1 is MDHEN and CDR2 SYDVKM. CDR3 coding DNA: TGTGCCAGCAGTGGGACTAGCGGGAGGGGAAATGAGCAGTTCTTC. Residues: CASSGTSGRGNEQFF. Variable domain in full (rest from reference TRBV28 and TRBJ2-1): DVKVTQSSRYLVKRTGEKVFLECVQDMDHENMFWYRQDPGLGLRLIYFSYDVKMKEKGDIPEGYSVSREKKERFSLILESASTNQTSMYLCASSGTSGRGNEQFFGPGTRLTVL.

The chain couples TRBV19 to TRBJ2-2, with TRBD2 identical over 7 bases. V dropped 8 bases and J dropped 3; count of bases not matched to a gene: 9. Germline CDR1 LNHDA, CDR2 SQIVND (reference sequence). CDR3 length: 15 amino acids. The CDR3 protein is CASSLTSAYTGELFF. The CDR3 DNA reads as TGTGCCAGTTCCCTTACTAGCGCCTACACCGGGGAGCTGTTTTTT.

This chain connects TRBV6-5 to TRBJ1-5, with 10 bases aligning to TRBD1. Germline CDR1 and CDR2: MNHEY and SVGAGI. V was pared by 6 bases and J by 9 bases, with 5 bases of the junction left unmatched. CDR3 length equals 13 residues. The CDR3 DNA sequence: TGTGCCAGCAGGGACAGGGGGGGCCTGCCCCAGCATTTT. This encodes CASRDRGGLPQHF.

The chain employs TRBV28 and TRBJ2-1; 7 nucleotides line up with TRBD2. The junction had 14 bases not matched to a gene; V was cut back by 5 bases and J by 7 bases. Germline CDR1 MDHEN, CDR2 SYDVKM. The CDR3 has 16 residues. DNA for the CDR3: TGTGCCAGCAGTCCCCTGGCCAGCGGGGTAATTAATGAGCAGTTCTTC. Translated, it gives CASSPLASGVINEQFF.

The chain uses TRBV19 and TRBJ1-5; 7 bases align to TRBD1. The germline gives CDR1 LNHDA, CDR2 SQIVND (reference sequence). The length of the CDR3 is 15 residues. The J segment lost 6 bases and the V segment lost 3 bases, leaving 8 bases of the junction unmatched. CDR3 sequence (DNA): TGTGCCAGTAGTATGACCTACACAGGGGCTCAGCCCCAGCATTTT. This translates into CASSMTYTGAQPQHF.

This clone was seen a handful of times. The rearrangement links TRBV19 to TRBJ2-7; D is ambiguous. The CDR3 has 10 residues. V gave up 10 bases and J gave up 6 bases, with 10 bases separating them. CDR1 and CDR2 (germline): LNHDA, SQIVND (reference sequence). This chain's CDR3 is CAKNNLEQYF. In DNA, the CDR3 is TGTGCCAAAAACAACCTCGAGCAGTACTTC. The variable domain in full, with the rest retrieved from reference TRBV19 and TRBJ2-7, is DGGITQSPKYLFRKEGQNVTLSCEQNLNHDAMYWYRQDPGQGLRLIYYSQIVNDFQKGDIAEGYSVSREKKESFPLTVTSAQKNPTAFYLCAKNNLEQYFGPGTRLTVT.

This chain uses TRBV6-4 with TRBJ2-5, with 9 bases identical to TRBD2. Germline CDR1 MRHNA, CDR2 SNTAGT. J was trimmed by 0 bases and V by 4 bases; bases with no gene match: 3. This CDR3 region has 15 residues. The CDR3 DNA reads TGTGCCAGCAGTGTAATAGCGGGGGACCAAGAGACCCAGTACTTC. It translates to CASSVIAGDQETQYF.